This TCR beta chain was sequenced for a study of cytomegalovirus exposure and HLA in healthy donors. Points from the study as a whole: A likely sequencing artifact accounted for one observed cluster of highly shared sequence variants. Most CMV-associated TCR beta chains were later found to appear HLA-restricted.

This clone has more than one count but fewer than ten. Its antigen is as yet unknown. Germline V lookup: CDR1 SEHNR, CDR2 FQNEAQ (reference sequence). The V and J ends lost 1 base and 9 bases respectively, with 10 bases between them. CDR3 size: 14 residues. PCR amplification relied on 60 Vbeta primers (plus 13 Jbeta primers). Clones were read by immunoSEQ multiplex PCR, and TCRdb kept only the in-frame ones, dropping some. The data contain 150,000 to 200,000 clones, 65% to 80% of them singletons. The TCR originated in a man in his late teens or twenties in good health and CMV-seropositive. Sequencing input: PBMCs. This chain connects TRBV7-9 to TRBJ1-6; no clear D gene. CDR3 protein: CASSLELVSSPLHF. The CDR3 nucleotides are TGTGCCAGCAGCTTAGAACTGGTTAGTTCACCCCTCCACTTT. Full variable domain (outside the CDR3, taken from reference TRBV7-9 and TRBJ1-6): DTGVSQNPRHKITKRGQNVTFRCDPISEHNRLYWYRQTLGQGPEFLTYFQNEAQLEKSRLLSDRFSAERPKGSFSTLEIQRTEQGDSAMYLCASSLELVSSPLHFGNGTRLTVT.